This T cell receptor beta chain is drawn from a study of T-cell memory formation after mild COVID-19. Study summary: Largely, TCR clusters stayed within a single donor. General study findings and limits: Contracting clones localized mainly to CM and EM when CD4+ and mainly to EMRA when CD8+. Whether second-wave clones peaking at day 37 were SARS-CoV-2 specific went unconfirmed. The study found balanced CD4/CD8 in clones contracting day 15 to 85 and a CD4+ lean in later expanders.

From the 5' RACE reads, TCRdb called clonotypes with MiXCR, one entry per CDR3 protein. This table has about 130,000 distinct CDR3 sequences, 5% to 6.5% appearing once. This clonotype was detected a few times. What it recognizes is unknown. This CDR3 has 13 residues. V shed 0 bases and J shed 8 bases, with 5 bases lying between them. This sequence joins TRBV23-1 and TRBJ1-6; D is unclear. TRBV23-1 is reported as an ORF; its role is uncertain. The receptor was isolated from an adult woman who had mild COVID-19 (a few samples of this study predate the infection). Cell type and time point are not known. Material for sequencing was PBMCs or a T cell subset sorted from them (not recorded which). Here the CDR3 reads CASSQSNYSPLHF. CDR3 sequence (DNA): TGCGCCAGCAGTCAATCGAACTATTCACCCCTCCACTTT.